Listed below are T cell receptor beta chains from one sample, sequenced in a study of T-cell memory formation after mild COVID-19. MiXCR, applied by TCRdb to the 5' RACE reads, yields one record per CDR3 protein. Here the sample spans hundreds of thousands of distinct CDR3 sequences, around a quarter being singletons. The sequenced material came from PBMCs or a T cell subset sorted from them (not recorded which). The receptors come from an adult woman who had mild COVID-19 (a few samples of this study predate the infection). Cell type and time point are not known. Each CDR3 is given with its conserved first and last residue. D genes are given only for firm matches. Only some rows state a clone size, as once, few, many or a class for expanded clones.

clone size: -; J gene: TRBJ2-5; D gene: -; V gene: TRBV2; CDR3 protein: CASSWRETQYF; CDR3 DNA: TGTGCCAGCAGTTGGCGGGAGACCCAGTACTTC
clone size: few; J gene: TRBJ1-2; D gene: -; V gene: TRBV7-3; CDR3 protein: CASSLLGGGDYGYTF; CDR3 DNA: TGTGCCAGCAGCTTATTAGGTGGGGGCGACTATGGCTACACCTTC
clone size: -; J gene: TRBJ1-4; D gene: -; V gene: TRBV7-9; CDR3 protein: CASGGEKLFF; CDR3 DNA: TGTGCCAGCGGGGGGGAAAAACTGTTTTTT
clone size: few; J gene: TRBJ2-7; D gene: -; V gene: TRBV12-3/TRBV12-4; CDR3 protein: CASSWGTRVNEQYF; CDR3 DNA: TGTGCCAGCAGCTGGGGGACCCGGGTCAACGAGCAGTACTTC
clone size: few; J gene: TRBJ2-1; D gene: TRBD2; V gene: TRBV7-8; CDR3 protein: CASSPGGVADNEQFF; CDR3 DNA: TGTGCCAGCAGCCCCGGGGGGGTTGCGGACAATGAGCAGTTCTTC
clone size: few; J gene: TRBJ2-7; D gene: -; V gene: TRBV12-3/TRBV12-4; CDR3 protein: CASSPRGSEQYF; CDR3 DNA: TGTGCCAGCAGTCCCCGTGGCAGCGAGCAGTACTTC
clone size: -; J gene: TRBJ1-1; D gene: -; V gene: TRBV29-1; CDR3 protein: CSVVGTEAFF; CDR3 DNA: TGCAGCGTTGTTGGGACTGAAGCTTTCTTT
clone size: -; J gene: TRBJ2-2; D gene: TRBD1; V gene: TRBV5-6; CDR3 protein: CASSPDLSGTGMSGELFF; CDR3 DNA: TGTGCCAGCAGCCCAGACCTGTCAGGGACAGGCATGTCCGGGGAGCTGTTTTTT
clone size: few; J gene: TRBJ1-1; D gene: -; V gene: TRBV6-1; CDR3 protein: CASMGRTEYTEAFF; CDR3 DNA: TGTGCCAGCATGGGGAGGACAGAGTACACTGAAGCTTTCTTT
clone size: few; J gene: TRBJ2-5; D gene: -; V gene: TRBV6-6; CDR3 protein: CASSYSGSLGETQYF; CDR3 DNA: TGTGCCAGCAGTTACTCGGGGAGCTTGGGAGAGACCCAGTACTTC
clone size: many; J gene: TRBJ2-1; D gene: -; V gene: TRBV23-1; CDR3 protein: CASSQYGTEMDNEQFF; CDR3 DNA: TGCGCCAGCAGTCAATACGGGACCGAAATGGACAATGAGCAGTTCTTC
clone size: -; J gene: TRBJ2-3; D gene: -; V gene: TRBV20-1; CDR3 protein: CSAILLLQGWEDTQYF; CDR3 DNA: TGCAGTGCTATACTTCTACTACAGGGTTGGGAAGATACGCAGTATTTT
clone size: -; J gene: TRBJ2-5; D gene: -; V gene: TRBV6-2/TRBV6-3; CDR3 protein: CASSDESGAQETQYF; CDR3 DNA: TGTGCCAGCAGTGACGAATCCGGGGCACAAGAGACCCAGTACTTC
clone size: few; J gene: TRBJ2-7; D gene: -; V gene: TRBV5-1; CDR3 protein: CASSSPTSGDWSYEQYF; CDR3 DNA: TGCGCCAGCAGCTCCCCCACAAGCGGAGACTGGTCCTACGAGCAGTACTTC
clone size: few; J gene: TRBJ2-5; D gene: -; V gene: TRBV5-1; CDR3 protein: CASSFEGKDRRTQYF; CDR3 DNA: TGCGCCAGCAGTTTTGAGGGGAAAGACAGGCGGACCCAGTACTTC
clone size: -; J gene: TRBJ1-1; D gene: -; V gene: TRBV6-5; CDR3 protein: CASTVLGWTEAFF; CDR3 DNA: TGTGCCAGCACGGTTTTGGGGTGGACTGAAGCTTTCTTT
clone size: -; J gene: TRBJ2-1; D gene: TRBD1; V gene: TRBV7-8; CDR3 protein: CASSLMGQGDTQFF; CDR3 DNA: TGTGCCAGCAGCTTAATGGGACAGGGGGACACGCAGTTCTTC
clone size: -; J gene: TRBJ1-1; D gene: -; V gene: TRBV9; CDR3 protein: CASSALPVLNTEAFF; CDR3 DNA: TGTGCCAGCAGCGCCCTCCCGGTTCTCAACACTGAAGCTTTCTTT
clone size: few; J gene: TRBJ2-3; D gene: -; V gene: TRBV5-1; CDR3 protein: CASSPNTGSSTDTQYF; CDR3 DNA: TGCGCCAGCAGCCCAAATACAGGTTCTAGCACAGATACGCAGTATTTT
clone size: few; J gene: TRBJ2-7; D gene: -; V gene: TRBV20-1; CDR3 protein: CSASPRDYEQYF; CDR3 DNA: TGCAGTGCTAGCCCCAGAGACTACGAGCAGTACTTC
clone size: few; J gene: TRBJ2-7; D gene: -; V gene: TRBV4-2; CDR3 protein: CASSQEKQSYEQYF; CDR3 DNA: TGTGCCAGCAGCCAAGAAAAACAGTCCTACGAGCAGTACTTC
clone size: many; J gene: TRBJ2-7; D gene: -; V gene: TRBV18; CDR3 protein: CASSPWGYEQYF; CDR3 DNA: TGTGCCAGCTCACCATGGGGTTACGAGCAGTACTTC
clone size: -; J gene: TRBJ2-1; D gene: -; V gene: TRBV7-2; CDR3 protein: CASSLRGQTYNEQFF; CDR3 DNA: TGTGCCAGCAGCTTAAGAGGACAGACATACAATGAGCAGTTCTTC
clone size: few; J gene: TRBJ1-2; D gene: -; V gene: TRBV3-1; CDR3 protein: CASSQPPGNYGYTF; CDR3 DNA: TGTGCCAGCAGCCAGCCGCCAGGGAACTATGGCTACACCTTC
clone size: -; J gene: TRBJ1-1; D gene: -; V gene: TRBV27; CDR3 protein: CASSFLPYTWTDRKGAFF; CDR3 DNA: TGTGCCAGCAGTTTCTTACCTTACACCTGGACGGACCGGAAGGGGGCTTTCTTT
clone size: -; J gene: TRBJ2-7; D gene: -; V gene: TRBV14; CDR3 protein: CASPGGGKYEQYF; CDR3 DNA: TGTGCCAGCCCAGGGGGAGGCAAATACGAGCAGTACTTC
clone size: -; J gene: TRBJ2-5; D gene: TRBD2; V gene: TRBV3-1; CDR3 protein: CASSQGLAGPTGF; CDR3 DNA: TGTGCCAGCAGCCAAGGACTAGCGGGCCCCACCGGCTTC
clone size: -; J gene: TRBJ2-5; D gene: -; V gene: TRBV9; CDR3 protein: CASSVGTVRETQYF; CDR3 DNA: TGTGCCAGCAGCGTAGGGACAGTTAGAGAGACCCAGTACTTC
clone size: -; J gene: TRBJ1-2; D gene: -; V gene: TRBV14; CDR3 protein: CASTRGTGGYTF; CDR3 DNA: TGTGCCAGCACGAGGGGGACTGGCGGCTACACCTTC